These T cell receptor beta chains were read from a single sample in a study of vaccination and CD4 T cells after COVID-19. TCRdb ran MiXCR on the PCR reads and lists one entry per CDR3 protein. The data contain fewer than 20,000 distinct CDR3 sequences, around 52% of them singletons. These receptors have no known antigen. The source material was CD4+ T cells from blood, cultured in vitro, sampled before SARS-CoV-2 vaccination. The receptors stem from a human donor who had recovered from COVID-19. The CDR3 runs from the conserved cysteine through the conserved F or W. A D gene is named only where the DNA matches it firmly. A clone size is listed for some rows: how often the clone was seen (once, few, many), or a class if it is expanded.

j_call: TRBJ2-5
clone_size: few
d_call: .
v_call: TRBV6-2/TRBV6-3
cdr3_nt: TGTGCCAGCAGACAGGGGGGGTTGGAGACCCAGTACTTC
cdr3_aa: CASRQGGLETQYF

j_call: TRBJ1-1
clone_size: few
d_call: .
v_call: TRBV6-5
cdr3_nt: TGTGCCAGCAGTTCGAGGGGGAAGAACACTGAAGCTTTCTTT
cdr3_aa: CASSSRGKNTEAFF

j_call: TRBJ2-3
clone_size: .
d_call: TRBD2
v_call: TRBV6-5
cdr3_nt: TGTGCCAGCAGTTACGCGGGCGGGAGGGACACAGATACGCAGTATTTT
cdr3_aa: CASSYAGGRDTDTQYF

j_call: TRBJ1-5
clone_size: few
d_call: .
v_call: TRBV6-1
cdr3_nt: TGTGCCAGCAGCCCGGAGGCAGGGTTTCGTCAGCCCCAGCATTTT
cdr3_aa: CASSPEAGFRQPQHF

j_call: TRBJ2-7
clone_size: .
d_call: .
v_call: TRBV11-2
cdr3_nt: TGTGCCAGCAGCTTAATACGGGGGCAGGGAACTTTCCCGTACTTC
cdr3_aa: CASSLIRGQGTFPYF

j_call: TRBJ1-1
clone_size: large
d_call: .
v_call: TRBV20-1
cdr3_nt: TGCAGTGCTAGGACAAAGGGTGAAGCTTTCTTT
cdr3_aa: CSARTKGEAFF

j_call: TRBJ2-5
clone_size: .
d_call: .
v_call: TRBV21-1
cdr3_nt: TGTGCCAGCACCCAAATTCGGGGGCAAGAGACCCAGTACTTC
cdr3_aa: CASTQIRGQETQYF

j_call: TRBJ2-3
clone_size: .
d_call: TRBD1
v_call: TRBV2
cdr3_nt: TGTGCCAGCAGAACGGGACAGGGGGCGTATAGCACAGATACGCAGTATTTT
cdr3_aa: CASRTGQGAYSTDTQYF

j_call: TRBJ1-5
clone_size: .
d_call: TRBD1
v_call: TRBV2
cdr3_nt: TGTGCCAGCAGGGACAGGGTCCGTAATCAGCCCCAGCATTTT
cdr3_aa: CASRDRVRNQPQHF

j_call: TRBJ1-1
clone_size: .
d_call: .
v_call: TRBV7-6
cdr3_nt: TGTGCCAGCAGCTTAAGCGGGAACACTGAAGCTTTCTTT
cdr3_aa: CASSLSGNTEAFF

j_call: TRBJ2-4
clone_size: .
d_call: .
v_call: TRBV7-9
cdr3_nt: TGTGCCAGCAGCTTAGAGGCAGGGGTAGCCAAAAACATTCAGTACTTC
cdr3_aa: CASSLEAGVAKNIQYF

j_call: TRBJ2-3
clone_size: .
d_call: TRBD2
v_call: TRBV6-1
cdr3_nt: TGTGCCAGCCGCGGGGGGCTCCTTGATTTTGGCACAGATACGCAGTATTTT
cdr3_aa: CASRGGLLDFGTDTQYF

j_call: TRBJ2-3
clone_size: few
d_call: .
v_call: TRBV6-1
cdr3_nt: TGTGCCAGCAGTGACACCCAGGTGGGGACAGATACGCAGTATTTT
cdr3_aa: CASSDTQVGTDTQYF

j_call: TRBJ1-1
clone_size: once
d_call: .
v_call: TRBV11-1
cdr3_nt: TGTGCCAGCAGCTTAGAGCCGAGGAGCACTGAAGCTTTCTTT
cdr3_aa: CASSLEPRSTEAFF

j_call: TRBJ1-2
clone_size: few
d_call: .
v_call: TRBV20-1
cdr3_nt: TGCAGTGCGACCAGACAGGCCTCTAACTATGGCTACACCTTC
cdr3_aa: CSATRQASNYGYTF

j_call: TRBJ2-7
clone_size: few
d_call: TRBD2
v_call: TRBV7-9
cdr3_nt: TGTGCCAGCAGCCCGCGGTCGGTAGCGGGAGGTGACGAGCAGTACTTC
cdr3_aa: CASSPRSVAGGDEQYF

j_call: TRBJ1-1
clone_size: few
d_call: .
v_call: TRBV20-1
cdr3_nt: TGCAGTGTCTTACGGACCGTGGACACTGAAGCTTTCTTT
cdr3_aa: CSVLRTVDTEAFF